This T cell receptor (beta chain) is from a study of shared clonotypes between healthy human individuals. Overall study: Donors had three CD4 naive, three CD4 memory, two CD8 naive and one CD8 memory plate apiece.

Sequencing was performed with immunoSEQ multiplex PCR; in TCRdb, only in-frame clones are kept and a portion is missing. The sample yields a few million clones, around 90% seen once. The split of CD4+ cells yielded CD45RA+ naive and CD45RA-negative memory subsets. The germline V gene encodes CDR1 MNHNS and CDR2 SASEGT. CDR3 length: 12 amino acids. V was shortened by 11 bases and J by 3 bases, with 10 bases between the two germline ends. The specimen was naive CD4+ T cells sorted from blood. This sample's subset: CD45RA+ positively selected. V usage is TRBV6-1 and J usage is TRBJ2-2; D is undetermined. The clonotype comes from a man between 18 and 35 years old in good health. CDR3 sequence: CAGARDTGELFF. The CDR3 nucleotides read TGTGCCGGAGCCCGGGACACCGGGGAGCTGTTTTTT.